Sequencing of this T cell receptor (beta chain) was carried out in a study of T cell changes during pregnancy in multiple sclerosis. Data came from immunoSEQ multiplex PCR; TCRdb stores just in-frame clones and leaves some out. The repertoire holds 30,000 to 50,000 clones, with over 80% as singletons. To note about this clone: At one end, the junction sequence differs from germline, possibly due to a read error.

CDR1 is SSHAT and CDR2 is FNYEAQ in the germline V gene (reference sequence). There are 15 residues in the CDR3. This receptor was identified in a female donor in good health, enrolled as a control in a pregnancy study. Sequences were derived from CD4+ T cells from peripheral blood mononuclear cells, sampled in the third trimester of pregnancy. The chain uses TRBV7-7 and TRBJ2-3; 9 positions agree with TRBD2. The CDR3 spells CASSLGLATTDTQYF. Written as DNA, the CDR3 is TGTGCTAGCAGCTTAGGACTAGCGACCACAGATACGCAGTATTTT.